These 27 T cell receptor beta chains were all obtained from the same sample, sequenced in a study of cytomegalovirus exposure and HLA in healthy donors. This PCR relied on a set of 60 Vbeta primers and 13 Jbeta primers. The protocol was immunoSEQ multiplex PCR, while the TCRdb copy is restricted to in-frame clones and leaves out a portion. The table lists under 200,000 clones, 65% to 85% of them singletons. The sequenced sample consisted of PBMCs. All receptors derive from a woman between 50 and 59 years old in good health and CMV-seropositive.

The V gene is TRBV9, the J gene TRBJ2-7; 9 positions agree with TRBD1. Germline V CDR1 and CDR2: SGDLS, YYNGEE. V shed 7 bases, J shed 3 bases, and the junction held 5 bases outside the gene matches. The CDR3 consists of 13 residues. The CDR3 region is CASGRGQGYEQYF. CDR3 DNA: TGTGCCAGCGGGAGGGGACAGGGCTACGAGCAGTACTTC.

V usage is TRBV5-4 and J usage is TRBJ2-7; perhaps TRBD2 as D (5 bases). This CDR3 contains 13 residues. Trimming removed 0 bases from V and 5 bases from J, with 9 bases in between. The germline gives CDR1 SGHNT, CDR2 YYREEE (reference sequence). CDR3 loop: CASSLDLGDEQYF. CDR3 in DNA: TGTGCCAGCAGCTTGGATCTGGGAGACGAGCAGTACTTC.

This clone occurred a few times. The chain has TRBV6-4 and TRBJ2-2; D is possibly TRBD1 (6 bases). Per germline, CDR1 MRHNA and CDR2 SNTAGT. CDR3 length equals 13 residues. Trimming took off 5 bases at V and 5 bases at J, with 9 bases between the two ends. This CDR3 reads CASSPQGTGELFF. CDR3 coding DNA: TGTGCCAGCAGTCCACAGGGTACCGGGGAGCTGTTTTTT.

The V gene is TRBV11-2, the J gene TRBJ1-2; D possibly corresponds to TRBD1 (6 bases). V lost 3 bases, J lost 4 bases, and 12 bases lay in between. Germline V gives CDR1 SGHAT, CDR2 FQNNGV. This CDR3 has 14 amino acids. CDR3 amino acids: CASSLHGQPYGYTF. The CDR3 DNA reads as TGTGCCAGCAGCTTGCATGGACAGCCCTATGGCTACACCTTC.

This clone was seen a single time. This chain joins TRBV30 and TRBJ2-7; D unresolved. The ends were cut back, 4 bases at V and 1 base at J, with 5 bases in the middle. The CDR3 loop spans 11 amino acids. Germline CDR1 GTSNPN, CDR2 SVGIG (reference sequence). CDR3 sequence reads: CAWTTSYEQYF. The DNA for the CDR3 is TGTGCCTGGACTACGTCCTACGAGCAGTACTTC.

The CDR3 protein is CASSVAPVVIQETQYF. The CDR3 region has the DNA TGTGCCAGCAGCGTAGCCCCGGTAGTGATCCAAGAGACCCAGTACTTC. The rearrangement uses TRBV9 and TRBJ2-5; D gene uncertain. The V end was cut by 0 bases, the J end by 1 base, with 13 bases between. This CDR3 is built from 16 residues. The V gene's germline CDR1 is SGDLS and CDR2 YYNGEE.

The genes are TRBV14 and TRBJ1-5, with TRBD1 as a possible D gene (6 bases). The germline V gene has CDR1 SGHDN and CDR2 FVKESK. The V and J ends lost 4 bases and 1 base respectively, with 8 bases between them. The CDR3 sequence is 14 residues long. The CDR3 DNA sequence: TGTGCCAGCAGCCCCAGGGGAAGCAATCAGCCCCAGCATTTT. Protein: CASSPRGSNQPQHF.

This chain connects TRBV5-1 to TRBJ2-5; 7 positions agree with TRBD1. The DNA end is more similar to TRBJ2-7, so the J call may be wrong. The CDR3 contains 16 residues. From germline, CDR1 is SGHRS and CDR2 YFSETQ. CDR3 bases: TGCGCCAGCAGCTTGAGTCAGGGGGACCCCTCCTACGAGCAGTACTTC. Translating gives CASSLSQGDPSYEQYF.

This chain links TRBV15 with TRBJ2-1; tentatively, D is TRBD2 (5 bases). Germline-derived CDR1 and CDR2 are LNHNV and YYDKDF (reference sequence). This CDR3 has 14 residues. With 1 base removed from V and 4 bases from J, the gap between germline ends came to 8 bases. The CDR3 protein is CATSRVERYNEQFF. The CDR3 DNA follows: TGTGCCACCAGCAGAGTGGAGCGGTACAATGAGCAGTTCTTC.

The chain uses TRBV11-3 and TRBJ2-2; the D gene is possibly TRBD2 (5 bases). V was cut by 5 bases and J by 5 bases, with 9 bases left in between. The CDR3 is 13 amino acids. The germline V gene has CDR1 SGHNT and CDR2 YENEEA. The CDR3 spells CASSNGLTGELFF. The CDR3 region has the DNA TGTGCCAGCAGCAACGGACTTACCGGGGAGCTGTTTTTT.

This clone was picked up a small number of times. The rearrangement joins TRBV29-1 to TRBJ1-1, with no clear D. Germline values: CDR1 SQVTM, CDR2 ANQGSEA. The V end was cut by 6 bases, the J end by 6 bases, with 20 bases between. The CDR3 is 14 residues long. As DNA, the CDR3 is TGCAGCGTGGCACCATCGCGGTTGTTCGCTGAAGCTTTCTTT. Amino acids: CSVAPSRLFAEAFF. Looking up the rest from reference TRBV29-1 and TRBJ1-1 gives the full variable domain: SAVISQKPSRDICQRGTSLTIQCQVDSQVTMMFWYRQQPGQSLTLIATANQGSEATYESGFVIDKFPISRPNLTFSTLTVSNMSPEDSSIYLCSVAPSRLFAEAFFGQGTRLTVV.

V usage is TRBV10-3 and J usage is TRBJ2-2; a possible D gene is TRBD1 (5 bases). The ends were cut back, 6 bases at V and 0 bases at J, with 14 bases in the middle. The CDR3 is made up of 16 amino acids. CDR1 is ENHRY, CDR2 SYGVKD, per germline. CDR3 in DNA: TGTGCCATCAGACAACCAGGGCTAGCGAACACCGGGGAGCTGTTTTTT. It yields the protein CAIRQPGLANTGELFF.

The chain's CDR3 is CASSLGQFTEAFF. The DNA of the CDR3 is TGTGCCAGTAGTCTGGGACAGTTCACTGAAGCTTTCTTT. The rearrangement links TRBV19 to TRBJ1-1; 7 nucleotides align to TRBD1. The germline gives CDR1 LNHDA, CDR2 SQIVND (reference sequence). The CDR3 is made up of 13 amino acids. Trimming at V came to 5 bases and at J to 4 bases, leaving 4 bases not matched to a gene.

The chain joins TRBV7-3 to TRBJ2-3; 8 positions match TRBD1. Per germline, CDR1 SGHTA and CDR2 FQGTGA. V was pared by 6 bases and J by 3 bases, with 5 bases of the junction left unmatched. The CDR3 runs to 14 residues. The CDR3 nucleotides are TGTGCCAGCAGTTTTGACAGGGGTACAGATACGCAGTATTTT. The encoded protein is CASSFDRGTDTQYF.

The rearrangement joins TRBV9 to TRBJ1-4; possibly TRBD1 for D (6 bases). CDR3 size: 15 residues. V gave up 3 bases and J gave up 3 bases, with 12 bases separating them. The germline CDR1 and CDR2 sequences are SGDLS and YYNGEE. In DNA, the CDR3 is TGTGCCAGCAGCGCGGAACAGGGAGCTAATGAAAAACTGTTTTTT. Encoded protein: CASSAEQGANEKLFF.

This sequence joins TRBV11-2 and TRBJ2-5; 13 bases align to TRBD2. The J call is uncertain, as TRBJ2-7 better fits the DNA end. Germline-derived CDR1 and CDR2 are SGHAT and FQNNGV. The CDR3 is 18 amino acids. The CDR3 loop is CASSLDTLGLAGPHEQYF. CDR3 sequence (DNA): TGTGCCAGCAGCTTAGACACCCTGGGACTAGCGGGGCCCCACGAGCAGTACTTC.

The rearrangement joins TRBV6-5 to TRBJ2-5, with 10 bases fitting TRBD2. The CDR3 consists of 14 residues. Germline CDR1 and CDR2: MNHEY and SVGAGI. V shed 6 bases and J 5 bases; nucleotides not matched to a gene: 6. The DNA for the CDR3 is TGTGCCAGCAGAATCCTAGCGGGAGTGGAGACCCAGTACTTC. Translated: CASRILAGVETQYF.

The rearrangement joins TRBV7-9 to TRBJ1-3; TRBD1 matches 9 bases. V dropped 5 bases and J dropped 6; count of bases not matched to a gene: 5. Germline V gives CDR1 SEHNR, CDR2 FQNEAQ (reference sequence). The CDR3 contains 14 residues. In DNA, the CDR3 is TGTGCCAGCAGCCTCGGGACAGGGCTAAACACCATATATTTT. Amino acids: CASSLGTGLNTIYF.

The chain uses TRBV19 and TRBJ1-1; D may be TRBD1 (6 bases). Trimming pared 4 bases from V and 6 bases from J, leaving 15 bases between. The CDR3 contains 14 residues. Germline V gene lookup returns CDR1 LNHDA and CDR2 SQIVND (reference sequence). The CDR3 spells CASSNVLTGSEAFF. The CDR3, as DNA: TGTGCCAGTAGTAACGTACTAACAGGGTCTGAAGCTTTCTTT.

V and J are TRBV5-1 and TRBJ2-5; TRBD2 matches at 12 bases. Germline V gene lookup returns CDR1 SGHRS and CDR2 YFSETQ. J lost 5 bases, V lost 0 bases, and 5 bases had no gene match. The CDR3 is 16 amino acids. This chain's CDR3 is CASSLAVLAGGETQYF. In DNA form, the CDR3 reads TGCGCCAGCAGCTTGGCGGTACTAGCGGGAGGTGAGACCCAGTACTTC.

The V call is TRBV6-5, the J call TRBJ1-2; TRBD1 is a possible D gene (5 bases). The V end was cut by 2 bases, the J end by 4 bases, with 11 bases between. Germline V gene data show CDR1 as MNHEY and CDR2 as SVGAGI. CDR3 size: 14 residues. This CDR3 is CASSYRRGGYGYTF. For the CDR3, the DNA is TGTGCCAGCAGTTACCGACGGGGGGGCTATGGCTACACCTTC.

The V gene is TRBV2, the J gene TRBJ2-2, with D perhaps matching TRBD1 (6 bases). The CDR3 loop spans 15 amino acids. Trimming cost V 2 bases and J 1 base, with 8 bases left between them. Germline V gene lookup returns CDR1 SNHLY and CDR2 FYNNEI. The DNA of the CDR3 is TGTGCCAGCAGTGAAACGGGACAGAACACCGGGGAGCTGTTTTTT. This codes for CASSETGQNTGELFF.

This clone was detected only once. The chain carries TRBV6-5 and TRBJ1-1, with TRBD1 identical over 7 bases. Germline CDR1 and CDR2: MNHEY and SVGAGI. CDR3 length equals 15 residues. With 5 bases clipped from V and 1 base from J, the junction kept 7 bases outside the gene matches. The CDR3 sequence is CASSSQGQTNTEAFF. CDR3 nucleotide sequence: TGTGCCAGCAGTAGCCAGGGACAGACGAACACTGAAGCTTTCTTT.

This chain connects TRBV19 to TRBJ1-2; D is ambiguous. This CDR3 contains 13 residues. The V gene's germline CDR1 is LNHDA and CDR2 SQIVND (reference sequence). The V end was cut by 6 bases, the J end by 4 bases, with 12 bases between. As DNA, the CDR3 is TGTGCCAGTAGACTTCTTTCTGCCTATGGCTACACCTTC. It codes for CASRLLSAYGYTF.

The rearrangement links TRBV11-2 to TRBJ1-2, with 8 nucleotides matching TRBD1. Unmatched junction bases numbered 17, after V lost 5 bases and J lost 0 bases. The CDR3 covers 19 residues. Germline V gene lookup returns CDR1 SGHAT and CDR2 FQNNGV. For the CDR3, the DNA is TGTGCCAGCAGCCATCCAATCCGGGACAGGCCTACCTCTAACTATGGCTACACCTTC. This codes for CASSHPIRDRPTSNYGYTF.

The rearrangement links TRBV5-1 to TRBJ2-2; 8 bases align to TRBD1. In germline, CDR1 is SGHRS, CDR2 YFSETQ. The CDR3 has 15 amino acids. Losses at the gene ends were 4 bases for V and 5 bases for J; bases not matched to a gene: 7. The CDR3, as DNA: TGCGCCAGCAGCCTTCGGACAGGGAAGACCGGGGAGCTGTTTTTT. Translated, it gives CASSLRTGKTGELFF. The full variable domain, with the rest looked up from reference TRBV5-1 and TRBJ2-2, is KAGVTQTPRYLIKTRGQQVTLSCSPISGHRSVSWYQQTPGQGLQFLFEYFSETQRNKGNFPGRFSGRQFSNSRSEMNVSTLELGDSALYLCASSLRTGKTGELFFGEGSRLTVL.

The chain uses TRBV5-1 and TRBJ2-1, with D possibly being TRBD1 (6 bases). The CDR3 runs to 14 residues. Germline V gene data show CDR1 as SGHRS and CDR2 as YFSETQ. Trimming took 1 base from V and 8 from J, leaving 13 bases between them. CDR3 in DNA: TGCGCCAGCAGCTTGATGGGGGCTGGCGATGAGCAGTTCTTC. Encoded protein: CASSLMGAGDEQFF.